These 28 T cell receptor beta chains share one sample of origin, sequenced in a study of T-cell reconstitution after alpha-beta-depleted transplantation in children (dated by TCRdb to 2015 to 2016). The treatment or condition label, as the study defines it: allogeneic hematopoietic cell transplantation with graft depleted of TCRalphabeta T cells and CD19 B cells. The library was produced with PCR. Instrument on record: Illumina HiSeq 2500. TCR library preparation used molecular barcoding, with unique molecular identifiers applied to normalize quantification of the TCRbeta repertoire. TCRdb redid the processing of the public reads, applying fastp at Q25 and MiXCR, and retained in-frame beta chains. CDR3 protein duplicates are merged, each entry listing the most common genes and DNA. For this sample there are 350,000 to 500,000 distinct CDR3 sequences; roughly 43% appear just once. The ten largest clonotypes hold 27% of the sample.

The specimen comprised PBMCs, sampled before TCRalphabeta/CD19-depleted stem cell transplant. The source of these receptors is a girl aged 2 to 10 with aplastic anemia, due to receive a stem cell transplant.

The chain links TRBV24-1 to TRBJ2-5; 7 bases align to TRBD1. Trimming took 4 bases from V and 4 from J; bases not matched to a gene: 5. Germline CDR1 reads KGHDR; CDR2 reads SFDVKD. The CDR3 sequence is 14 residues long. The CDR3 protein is CATSDATGVETQYF. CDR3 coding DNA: TGTGCCACCAGTGACGCCACAGGGGTAGAGACCCAGTACTTC.

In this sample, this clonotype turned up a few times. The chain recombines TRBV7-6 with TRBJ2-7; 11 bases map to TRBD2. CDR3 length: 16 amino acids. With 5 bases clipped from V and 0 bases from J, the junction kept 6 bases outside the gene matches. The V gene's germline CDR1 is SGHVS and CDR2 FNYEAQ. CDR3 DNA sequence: TGTGCCAGCAGCCTTGGGACTAGCGGAGACTCCTACGAGCAGTACTTC. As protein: CASSLGTSGDSYEQYF.

The CDR3 here is CASSNDGGLYGYTF. As DNA, the CDR3 is TGCGCCAGCAGTAACGACGGCGGTCTCTATGGCTACACCTTC. This chain uses TRBV5-1 with TRBJ1-2; D ambiguous. Germline V lookup: CDR1 SGHRS, CDR2 YFSETQ. The ends were cut back, 5 bases at V and 4 bases at J, with 15 bases in the middle. This CDR3 has 14 amino acids.

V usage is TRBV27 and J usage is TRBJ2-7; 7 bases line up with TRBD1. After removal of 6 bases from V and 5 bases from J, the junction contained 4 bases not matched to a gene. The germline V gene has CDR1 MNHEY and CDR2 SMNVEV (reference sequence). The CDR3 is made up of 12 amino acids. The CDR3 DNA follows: TGTGCCAGCAGGACAGGGTACCACGAGCAGTACTTC. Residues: CASRTGYHEQYF.

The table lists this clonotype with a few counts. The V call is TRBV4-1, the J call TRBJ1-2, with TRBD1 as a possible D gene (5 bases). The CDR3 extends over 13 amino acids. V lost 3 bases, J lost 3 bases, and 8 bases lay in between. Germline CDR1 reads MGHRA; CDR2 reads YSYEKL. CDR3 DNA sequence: TGCGCCAGCAGCCAGACAGCAGACTATGGCTACACCTTC. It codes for CASSQTADYGYTF.

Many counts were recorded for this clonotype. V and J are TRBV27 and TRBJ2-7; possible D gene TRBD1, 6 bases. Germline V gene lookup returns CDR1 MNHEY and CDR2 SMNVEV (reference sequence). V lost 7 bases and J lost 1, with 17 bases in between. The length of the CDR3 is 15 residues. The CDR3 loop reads CASTPVGQRSYEQYF. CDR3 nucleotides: TGTGCCAGCACCCCAGTCGGACAGCGATCCTACGAGCAGTACTTC.

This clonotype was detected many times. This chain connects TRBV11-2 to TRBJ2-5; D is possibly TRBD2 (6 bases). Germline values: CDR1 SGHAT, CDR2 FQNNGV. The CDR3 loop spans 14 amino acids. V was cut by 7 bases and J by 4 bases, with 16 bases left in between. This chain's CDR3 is CASNLAEGGETQYF. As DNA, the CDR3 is TGTGCCAGCAACCTGGCGGAGGGAGGAGAGACCCAGTACTTC.

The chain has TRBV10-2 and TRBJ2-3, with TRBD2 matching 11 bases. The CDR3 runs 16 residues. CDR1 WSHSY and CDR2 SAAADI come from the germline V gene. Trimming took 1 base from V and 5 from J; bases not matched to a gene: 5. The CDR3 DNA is TGCGCCAGCAGTGAGTGGGCTAGCGGGGGGAGAGATACGCAGTATTTT. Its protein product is CASSEWASGGRDTQYF.

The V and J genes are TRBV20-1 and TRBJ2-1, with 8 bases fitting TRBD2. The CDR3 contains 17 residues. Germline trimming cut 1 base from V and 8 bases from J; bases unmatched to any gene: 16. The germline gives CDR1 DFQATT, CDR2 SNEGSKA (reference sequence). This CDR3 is CSARAAARSGSTYEQFF. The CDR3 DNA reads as TGCAGTGCTAGAGCCGCGGCGAGGAGCGGGAGTACCTATGAGCAGTTCTTC.

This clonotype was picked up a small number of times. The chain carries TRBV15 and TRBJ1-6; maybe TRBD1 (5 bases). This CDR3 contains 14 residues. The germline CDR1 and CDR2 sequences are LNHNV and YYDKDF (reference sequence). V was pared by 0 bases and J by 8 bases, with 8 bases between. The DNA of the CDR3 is TGTGCCACCAGCAGAGACAGGGCCGATTCACCCCTCCACTTT. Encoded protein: CATSRDRADSPLHF.

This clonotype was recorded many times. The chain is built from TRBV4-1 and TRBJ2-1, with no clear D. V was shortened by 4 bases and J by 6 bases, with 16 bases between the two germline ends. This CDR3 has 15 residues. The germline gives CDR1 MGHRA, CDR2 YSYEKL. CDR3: CASSLGWVGGNEQFF. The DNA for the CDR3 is TGCGCCAGCAGCCTGGGTTGGGTTGGTGGCAATGAGCAGTTCTTC.

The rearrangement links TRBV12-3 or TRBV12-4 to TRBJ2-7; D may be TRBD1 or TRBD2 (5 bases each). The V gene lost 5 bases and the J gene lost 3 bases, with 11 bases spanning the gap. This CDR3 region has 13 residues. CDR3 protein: CASSPKGSYEQYF. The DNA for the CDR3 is TGTGCCAGCAGTCCCAAGGGGAGCTACGAGCAGTACTTC.

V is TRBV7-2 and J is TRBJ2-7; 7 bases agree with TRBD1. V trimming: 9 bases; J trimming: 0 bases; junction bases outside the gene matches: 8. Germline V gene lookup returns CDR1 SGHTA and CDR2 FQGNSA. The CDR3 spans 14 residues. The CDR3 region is CASSTGPSSYEQYF. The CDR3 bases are TGTGCCAGTTCGACAGGGCCCAGCTCCTACGAGCAGTACTTC.

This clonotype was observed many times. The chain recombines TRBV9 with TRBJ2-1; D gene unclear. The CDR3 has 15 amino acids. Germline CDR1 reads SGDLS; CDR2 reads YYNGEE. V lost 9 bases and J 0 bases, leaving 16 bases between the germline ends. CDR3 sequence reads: CANTDRASSYNEQFF. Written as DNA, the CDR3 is TGTGCCAACACCGACCGCGCTAGCTCCTACAATGAGCAGTTCTTC.

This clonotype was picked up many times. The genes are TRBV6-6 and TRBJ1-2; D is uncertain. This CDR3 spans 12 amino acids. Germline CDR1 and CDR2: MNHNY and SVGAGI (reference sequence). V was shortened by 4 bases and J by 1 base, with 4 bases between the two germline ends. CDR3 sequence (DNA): TGTGCCAGCAGTTCAGATAACTATGGCTACACCTTC. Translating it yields CASSSDNYGYTF.

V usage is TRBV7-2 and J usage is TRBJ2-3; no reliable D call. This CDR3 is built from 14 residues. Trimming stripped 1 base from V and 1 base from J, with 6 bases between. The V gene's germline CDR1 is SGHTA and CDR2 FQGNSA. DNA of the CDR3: TGTGCCAGCAGCTTAGACCAGGGCACAGATACGCAGTATTTT. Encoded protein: CASSLDQGTDTQYF. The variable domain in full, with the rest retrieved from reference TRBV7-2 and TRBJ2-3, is GAGVSQSPSNKVTEKGKDVELRCDPISGHTALYWYRQSLGQGLEFLIYFQGNSAPDKSGLPSDRFSAERTGGSVSTLTIQRTQQEDSAVYLCASSLDQGTDTQYFGPGTRLTVL.

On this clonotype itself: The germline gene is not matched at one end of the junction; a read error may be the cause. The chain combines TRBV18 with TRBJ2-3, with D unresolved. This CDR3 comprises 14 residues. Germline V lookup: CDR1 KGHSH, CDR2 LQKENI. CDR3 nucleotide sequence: TGTGCCAGCTCTCTTTCGGCGCCCACAGATACGCATTATTTT. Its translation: CASSLSAPTDTHYF.

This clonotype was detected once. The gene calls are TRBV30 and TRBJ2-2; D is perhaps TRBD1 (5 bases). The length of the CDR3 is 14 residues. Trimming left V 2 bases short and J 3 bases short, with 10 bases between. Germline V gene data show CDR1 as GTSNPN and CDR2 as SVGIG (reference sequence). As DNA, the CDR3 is TGTGCCTGGAGTTGGCAGGGATACACCGGGGAGCTGTTTTTT. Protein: CAWSWQGYTGELFF. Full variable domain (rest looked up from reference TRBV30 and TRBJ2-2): SQTIHQWPATLVQPVGSPLSLECTVEGTSNPNLYWYRQAAGRGLQLLFYSVGIGQISSEVPQNLSASRPQDRQFILSSKKLLLSDSGFYLCAWSWQGYTGELFFGEGSRLTVL.

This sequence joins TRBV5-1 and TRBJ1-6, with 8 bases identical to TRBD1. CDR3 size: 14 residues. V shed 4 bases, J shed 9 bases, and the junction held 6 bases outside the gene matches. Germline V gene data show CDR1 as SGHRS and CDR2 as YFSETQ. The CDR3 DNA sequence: TGCGCCAGCAGCGCGGACAGGGAAGGTTCACCCCTCCACTTT. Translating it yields CASSADREGSPLHF.

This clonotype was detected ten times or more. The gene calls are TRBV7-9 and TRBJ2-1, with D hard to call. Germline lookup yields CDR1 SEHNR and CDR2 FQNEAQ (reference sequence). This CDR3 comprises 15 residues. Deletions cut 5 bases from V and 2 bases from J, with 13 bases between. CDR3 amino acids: CASSPSEAAYNEQFF. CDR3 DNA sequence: TGTGCCAGCAGCCCGTCCGAGGCCGCCTACAATGAGCAGTTCTTC.

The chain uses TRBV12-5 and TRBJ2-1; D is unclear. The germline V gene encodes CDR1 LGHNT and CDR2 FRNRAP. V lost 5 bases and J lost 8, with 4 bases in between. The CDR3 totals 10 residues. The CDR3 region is CASGDDEQFF. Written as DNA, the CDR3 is TGTGCTAGTGGTGATGATGAGCAGTTCTTC.

DNA for the CDR3: TGTGCCAGCAGTTTATATAGTGGGGATTCTTACAATGAGCAGTTCTTC. It encodes CASSLYSGDSYNEQFF. V is TRBV28 and J is TRBJ2-1, with D uncertain. The CDR3 spans 16 residues. The germline V and J ends were trimmed by 1 base and 4 bases, with 14 bases remaining between them. The V gene's germline CDR1 is MDHEN and CDR2 SYDVKM.

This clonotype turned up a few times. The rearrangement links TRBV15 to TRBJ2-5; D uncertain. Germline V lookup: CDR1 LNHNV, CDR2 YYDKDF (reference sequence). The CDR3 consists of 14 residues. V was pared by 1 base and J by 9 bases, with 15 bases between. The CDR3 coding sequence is TGTGCCACCAGCAGAGTTGGCAGCGTCGTTTCCCAGTACTTC. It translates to CATSRVGSVVSQYF.

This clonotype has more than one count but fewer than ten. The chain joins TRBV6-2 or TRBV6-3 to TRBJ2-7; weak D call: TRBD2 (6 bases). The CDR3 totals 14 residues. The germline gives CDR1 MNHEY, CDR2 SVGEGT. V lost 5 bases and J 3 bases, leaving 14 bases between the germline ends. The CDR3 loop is CASSRRGSVYEQYF. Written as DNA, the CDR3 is TGTGCCAGCAGTCGGAGGGGTAGCGTCTACGAGCAGTACTTC.

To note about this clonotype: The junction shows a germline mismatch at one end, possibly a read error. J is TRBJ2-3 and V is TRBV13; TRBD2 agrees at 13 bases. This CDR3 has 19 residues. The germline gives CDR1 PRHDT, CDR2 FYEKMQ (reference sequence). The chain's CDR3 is CTSSSRLAGGTLYTDTQYF. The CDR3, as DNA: TGTACCAGCAGCTCCAGACTAGCGGGAGGCACTCTGTACACAGATACGCAGTATTTT.

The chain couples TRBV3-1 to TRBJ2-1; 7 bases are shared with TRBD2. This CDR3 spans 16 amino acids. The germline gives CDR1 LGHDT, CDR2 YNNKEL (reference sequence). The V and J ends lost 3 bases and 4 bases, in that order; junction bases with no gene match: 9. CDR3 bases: TGTGCCAGCAGCCATCCCGGGGGGAGGGTGTACAATGAGCAGTTCTTC. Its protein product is CASSHPGGRVYNEQFF.

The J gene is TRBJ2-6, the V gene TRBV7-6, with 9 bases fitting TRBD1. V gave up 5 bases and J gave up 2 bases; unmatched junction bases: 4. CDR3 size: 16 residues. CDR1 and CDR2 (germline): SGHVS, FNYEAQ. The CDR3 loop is CASSITGGAGANVLTF. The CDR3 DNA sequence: TGTGCCAGCAGCATTACAGGGGGCGCTGGGGCCAACGTCCTGACTTTC.

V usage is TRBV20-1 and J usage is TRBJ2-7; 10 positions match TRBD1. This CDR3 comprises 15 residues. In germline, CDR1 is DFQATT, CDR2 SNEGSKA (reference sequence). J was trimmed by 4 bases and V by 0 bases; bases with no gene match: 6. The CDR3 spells CSARDRDRGAYEQYF. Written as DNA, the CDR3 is TGCAGTGCTAGAGATCGGGACAGGGGTGCGTACGAGCAGTACTTC.